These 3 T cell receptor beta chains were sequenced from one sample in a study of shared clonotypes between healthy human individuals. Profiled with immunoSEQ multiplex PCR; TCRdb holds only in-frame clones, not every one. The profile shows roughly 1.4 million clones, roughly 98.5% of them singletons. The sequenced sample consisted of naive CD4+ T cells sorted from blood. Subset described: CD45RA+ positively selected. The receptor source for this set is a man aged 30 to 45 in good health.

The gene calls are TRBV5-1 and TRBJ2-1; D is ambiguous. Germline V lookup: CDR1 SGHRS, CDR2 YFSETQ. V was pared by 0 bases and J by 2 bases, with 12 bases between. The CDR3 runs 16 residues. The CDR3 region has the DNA TGCGCCAGCAGCTTGGCCTCGAACCCCACCTACAATGAGCAGTTCTTC. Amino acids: CASSLASNPTYNEQFF.

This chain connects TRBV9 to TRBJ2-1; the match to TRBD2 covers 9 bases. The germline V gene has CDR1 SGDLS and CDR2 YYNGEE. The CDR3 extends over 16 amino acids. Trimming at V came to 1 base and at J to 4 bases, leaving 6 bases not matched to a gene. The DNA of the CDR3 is TGTGCCAGCAGCGTAAGGGCGGGAGGGCCATACAATGAGCAGTTCTTC. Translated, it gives CASSVRAGGPYNEQFF.

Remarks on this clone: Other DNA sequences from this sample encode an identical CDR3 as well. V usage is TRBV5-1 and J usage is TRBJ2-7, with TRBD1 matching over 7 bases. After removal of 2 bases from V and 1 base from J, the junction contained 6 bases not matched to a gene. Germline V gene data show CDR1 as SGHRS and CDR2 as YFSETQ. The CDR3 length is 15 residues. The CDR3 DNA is TGCGCCAGCAGCTTAGGTACAGGGGCGTCCTACGAGCAGTACTTC. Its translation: CASSLGTGASYEQYF.